This entry lists 30 T cell receptor beta chains sequenced from one sample in a study of cytomegalovirus exposure and HLA in healthy donors. With 60 Vbeta and 13 Jbeta primers, the PCR was carried out. Sequencing was performed with immunoSEQ multiplex PCR; in TCRdb, only in-frame clones are kept and a portion is missing. The sample holds tens of thousands of clones; 65% to 75% are singletons and the top ten take about a fifth. The sample taken for sequencing was PBMCs. The receptors stem from a man in his forties or fifties in good health and CMV-seropositive.

The chain has TRBV6-5 and TRBJ1-6, with a weak D call TRBD1 (5 bases). Germline CDR1 reads MNHEY; CDR2 reads SVGAGI. Trimming took 2 bases from V and 3 from J, leaving 8 bases between them. This CDR3 is built from 15 residues. CDR3 DNA sequence: TGTGCCAGCAGTTACAGACAGAGCTATAATTCACCCCTCCACTTT. Protein sequence: CASSYRQSYNSPLHF.

Only a few counts were recorded for this clone. The V call is TRBV19, the J call TRBJ2-1; tentatively, D is TRBD2 (6 bases). Trimming removed 4 bases at V and 5 bases at J, with 15 bases between. Germline assignment: CDR1 LNHDA and CDR2 SQIVND (reference sequence). There are 15 residues in the CDR3. The CDR3 region has the DNA TGTGCCAGTAGTACGAAGGGACTCGCTAACAATGAGCAGTTCTTC. Translating it yields CASSTKGLANNEQFF.

V and J are TRBV11-2 and TRBJ1-4; a weak D match, TRBD1 (6 bases). CDR1 and CDR2 from the germline V gene are SGHAT and FQNNGV. This CDR3 is 16 amino acids long. Trimming left V 1 base short and J 1 base short, with 10 bases between. CDR3 residues: CASSLGSRGTNEKLFF. CDR3 DNA sequence: TGTGCCAGCAGCTTAGGGTCCAGGGGAACTAATGAAAAACTGTTTTTT.

This clone has just a few counts. The chain employs TRBV6-1 and TRBJ2-7; 7 bases line up with TRBD1. The germline gives CDR1 MNHNS, CDR2 SASEGT. CDR3 length equals 14 residues. Losses at the gene ends were 7 bases for V and 3 bases for J; bases not matched to a gene: 9. In nucleotides, the CDR3 is TGTGCCAGCACCCCAGGGACAGTGGGCTACGAGCAGTACTTC. Translated, it gives CASTPGTVGYEQYF.

The CDR3 reads CASRWTAPGNQPQHF. The CDR3 DNA sequence: TGTGCCAGCAGGTGGACAGCACCAGGGAATCAGCCCCAGCATTTT. The J gene is TRBJ1-5, the V gene TRBV6-6; possible D gene TRBD1, 6 bases. This CDR3 region has 15 residues. Between the trimmed V and J ends, which lost 6 bases and 4 bases, there was a span of 16 bases. Germline V CDR1 and CDR2: MNHNY, SVGAGI (reference sequence).

This chain links TRBV5-3 with TRBJ2-5; 8 positions agree with TRBD2. TRBV5-3 is an ORF, with its function uncertain. The CDR3 is made up of 14 amino acids. J lost 2 bases, V lost 7 bases, and 7 bases had no gene match. The CDR3: CARVFLAGQETQYF. Written as DNA, the CDR3 is TGTGCCAGAGTGTTTCTAGCGGGTCAAGAGACCCAGTACTTC.

The rearrangement links TRBV6-1 to TRBJ2-5; a possible D gene is TRBD2 (5 bases). Germline lookup yields CDR1 MNHNS and CDR2 SASEGT. The CDR3 length is 14 residues. The V end lost 8 bases, the J end lost 9 bases, and 22 bases lay between the germline ends. CDR3 DNA sequence: TGTGCCAGCCGAGGGCCCCGTTATTGGAGCGCCCAGTACTTC. Translating it yields CASRGPRYWSAQYF.

The chain links TRBV29-1 to TRBJ2-3; TRBD2 might be the D (6 bases). The CDR3 runs 14 residues. Germline assignment: CDR1 SQVTM and CDR2 ANQGSEA. Trimming shortened V by 1 base and J by 6 bases, and 14 bases separated the two germline ends. The CDR3 reads CSVEVGRDGDTQYF. The CDR3 DNA is TGCAGCGTTGAAGTTGGGCGGGATGGGGATACGCAGTATTTT.

The chain has TRBV7-6 and TRBJ2-7; 8 positions agree with TRBD2. This CDR3 has 14 amino acids. V was clipped by 5 bases and J by 1 base; unmatched bases: 4. Germline V gene sequence: CDR1 SGHVS, CDR2 FNYEAQ. In nucleotides, the CDR3 is TGTGCCAGCAGCGATGCGGGGGGTTCCTACGAGCAGTACTTC. This codes for CASSDAGGSYEQYF.

The chain is built from TRBV6-5 and TRBJ2-3; TRBD2 is a possible D gene (6 bases). The germline V and J ends were trimmed by 8 bases and 4 bases, with 13 bases remaining between them. CDR3 length: 13 residues. The V gene's germline CDR1 is MNHEY and CDR2 SVGAGI. CDR3 loop: CASAGRLSDTQYF. The CDR3, as DNA: TGTGCCAGCGCGGGACGGCTCTCAGATACGCAGTATTTT.

This rearrangement joins TRBV30 to TRBJ2-1; D remains ambiguous. With 2 bases removed from V and 2 bases from J, the gap between germline ends came to 4 bases. CDR3 size: 12 residues. From germline, CDR1 is GTSNPN and CDR2 SVGIG (reference sequence). The CDR3 here is CAWSQTYNEQFF. The CDR3 DNA sequence: TGTGCCTGGAGTCAGACCTACAATGAGCAGTTCTTC. The full variable domain, its missing parts supplied by reference TRBV30 and TRBJ2-1, is SQTIHQWPATLVQPVGSPLSLECTVEGTSNPNLYWYRQAAGRGLQLLFYSVGIGQISSEVPQNLSASRPQDRQFILSSKKLLLSDSGFYLCAWSQTYNEQFFGPGTRLTVL.

The chain recombines TRBV7-8 with TRBJ1-1; a weak D match, TRBD1 (6 bases). Deletions cut 1 base from V and 6 bases from J, with 18 bases between. The CDR3 loop spans 16 amino acids. Per germline, CDR1 SGHVS and CDR2 FQNEAQ. The CDR3, as DNA: TGTGCCAGCAGCTTAGGTTCGCGCGGGGGCTGGGCTGAAGCTTTCTTT. Protein: CASSLGSRGGWAEAFF.

The V call is TRBV18, the J call TRBJ1-1, with D possibly matching TRBD1 (5 bases). Germline V gene sequence: CDR1 KGHSH, CDR2 LQKENI. This CDR3 has 13 amino acids. V was pared by 3 bases and J by 10 bases, with 15 bases between. CDR3 DNA: TGTGCCAGCTCACCTGAAATGGAGGGGAGAGCTTTCTTT. It codes for CASSPEMEGRAFF.

The gene calls are TRBV7-9 and TRBJ1-2; 8 bases align to TRBD1. The CDR3 contains 16 residues. Germline loops: CDR1 SEHNR, CDR2 FQNEAQ (reference sequence). Unmatched junction bases numbered 14, after V lost 8 bases and J lost 3 bases. The CDR3 region is CASASQLRGLDYGYTF. Written as DNA, the CDR3 is TGTGCCAGCGCCTCTCAACTCAGGGGGCTGGACTATGGCTACACCTTC.

V is TRBV19 and J is TRBJ2-7; D unclear. Trimming removed 5 bases from V and 2 bases from J, with 13 bases in between. This CDR3 is built from 14 residues. CDR1 LNHDA and CDR2 SQIVND come from the germline V gene (reference sequence). Here the CDR3 DNA reads TGTGCCAGTAGTCGTTACGCGGATCCCTACGAGCAGTACTTC. Its translation: CASSRYADPYEQYF. Supplemented by reference TRBV19 and TRBJ2-7, the full variable domain reads DGGITQSPKYLFRKEGQNVTLSCEQNLNHDAMYWYRQDPGQGLRLIYYSQIVNDFQKGDIAEGYSVSREKKESFPLTVTSAQKNPTAFYLCASSRYADPYEQYFGPGTRLTVT.

The CDR3 coding sequence is TGTGCCAGCAGCTTAGTGTCGGACCCAACAGGGGGTCAGAGGCGGCCCCAGCATTTT. Translated: CASSLVSDPTGGQRRPQHF. The chain joins TRBV7-8 to TRBJ1-5; 8 nucleotides line up with TRBD1. From germline, CDR1 is SGHVS and CDR2 FQNEAQ. The CDR3 sequence is 19 residues long. J lost 9 bases, V lost 1 base, and 20 bases had no gene match.

The rearrangement uses TRBV5-1 and TRBJ1-2; TRBD1 is a possible D gene (5 bases). V shed 7 bases and J shed 8 bases, with 18 bases lying between them. Germline loops: CDR1 SGHRS, CDR2 YFSETQ. This CDR3 region has 13 residues. Here the CDR3 DNA reads TGCGCCAGCCATGACGGGCAGGGCGAGGGCTACACCTTC. Amino acid sequence: CASHDGQGEGYTF.

The chain is built from TRBV29-1 and TRBJ2-1, with 12 bases that match TRBD2. The CDR3 is 17 amino acids. Germline CDR1 SQVTM, CDR2 ANQGSEA. The trim removed 2 bases at V and 2 bases at J, leaving 7 bases unmatched. The CDR3 region is CSVELGLAGGPYNEQFF. CDR3 coding DNA: TGCAGCGTTGAATTGGGGCTAGCGGGAGGGCCCTACAATGAGCAGTTCTTC.

The chain employs TRBV5-6 and TRBJ1-3; TRBD1 aligns across 8 bases. The CDR3 sequence is 17 residues long. Trimming took 0 bases from V and 0 from J; bases not matched to a gene: 5. Germline CDR1 and CDR2: SGHDT and YYEEEE. For the CDR3, the DNA is TGTGCCAGCAGCTTGGACCAGGGGGCGATCTCTGGAAACACCATATATTTT. Protein product: CASSLDQGAISGNTIYF. Full variable domain (rest looked up from reference TRBV5-6 and TRBJ1-3): DAGVTQSPTHLIKTRGQQVTLRCSPKSGHDTVSWYQQALGQGPQFIFQYYEEEERQRGNFPDRFSGHQFPNYSSELNVNALLLGDSALYLCASSLDQGAISGNTIYFGEGSWLTVV.

This clone showed up just a few times. The rearrangement uses TRBV29-1 and TRBJ1-2; D may be TRBD1 (5 bases). CDR1 SQVTM and CDR2 ANQGSEA come from the germline V gene. CDR3 length: 13 amino acids. Trimming stripped 4 bases from V and 4 bases from J, with 13 bases between. CDR3 bases: TGCAGCGTTGGACAGACTGACATCTATGGCTACACCTTC. Its translation: CSVGQTDIYGYTF.

This clone has more than one count but fewer than ten. This chain joins TRBV6-4 and TRBJ2-1; D possibly corresponds to TRBD2 (5 bases). CDR1 MRHNA and CDR2 SNTAGT come from the germline V gene. The CDR3 totals 13 residues. V was trimmed by 5 bases and J by 7 bases, leaving 12 bases between them. The CDR3 loop reads CASSLGAVNEQFF. Here the CDR3 DNA reads TGTGCCAGCAGTTTAGGAGCGGTTAATGAGCAGTTCTTC.

The rearrangement uses TRBV30 and TRBJ2-2; TRBD2 might be the D (6 bases). The germline V gene encodes CDR1 GTSNPN and CDR2 SVGIG (reference sequence). CDR3 length: 15 amino acids. V dropped 2 bases and J dropped 5 bases, with 15 bases sitting between them. The DNA of the CDR3 is TGTGCCTGGAGTACCCGGAGGGTTGGTACCGGGGAGCTGTTTTTT. Its translation is CAWSTRRVGTGELFF.

The table lists this clone with a few counts. This chain uses TRBV5-1 with TRBJ1-1; 8 bases map to TRBD1. V was pared by 0 bases and J by 3 bases, with 4 bases of the junction left unmatched. This CDR3 has 15 amino acids. Germline CDR1 and CDR2: SGHRS and YFSETQ. In nucleotides, the CDR3 is TGCGCCAGCAGCTTGGGTACAGGGGGGGACACTGAAGCTTTCTTT. Protein: CASSLGTGGDTEAFF.

The V gene is TRBV16, the J gene TRBJ2-1, with D possibly TRBD2 on 6 matching bases. The CDR3 extends over 16 amino acids. Germline V gives CDR1 KGHSY, CDR2 FQNENV. The V end was cut by 1 base, the J end by 5 bases, with 15 bases between. As DNA, the CDR3 is TGTGCCAGCAGCCAATGGGCCAGGGACTCTCACAATGAGCAGTTCTTC. This codes for CASSQWARDSHNEQFF.

Only a few counts were recorded for this clone. The rearrangement links TRBV29-1 to TRBJ2-7, with 11 bases aligning to TRBD1. The CDR3 is 15 residues long. V was pared by 0 bases and J by 3 bases, with 4 bases of the junction left unmatched. Looked up from germline, CDR1 is SQVTM and CDR2 is ANQGSEA. In nucleotides, the CDR3 is TGCAGCGTTGAAGACGGACAGGGGGCCGACTACGAGCAGTACTTC. It is translated as CSVEDGQGADYEQYF.

This clone has just a few counts. The gene calls are TRBV10-1 and TRBJ2-3; tentatively, D is TRBD1 (6 bases). This CDR3 has 15 amino acids. The germline CDR1 and CDR2 sequences are WNHNN and SYGVQD (reference sequence). The V and J ends lost 5 bases and 1 base respectively, with 13 bases between them. The CDR3, as DNA: TGCGCCAGCAGTAAAACAGGGCCTGGCACAGATACGCAGTATTTT. Encoded protein: CASSKTGPGTDTQYF.

The CDR3 here is CAGRRGGSSGANVLTF. CDR3 nucleotides: TGTGCCGGGAGGAGGGGGGGGAGCTCTGGGGCCAACGTCCTGACTTTC. This chain connects TRBV7-9 to TRBJ2-6, with TRBD2 as a possible D gene (7 bases). Trimming removed 11 bases at V and 0 bases at J, with 17 bases between. The germline gives CDR1 SEHNR, CDR2 FQNEAQ (reference sequence). The CDR3 covers 16 residues.

In this sample, this clone turned up a few times. The V gene is TRBV11-1, the J gene TRBJ2-6; tentative D call: TRBD1 (5 bases). Germline values: CDR1 SGHAT, CDR2 FQDESV (reference sequence). V was shortened by 5 bases and J by 1 base, with 9 bases between the two germline ends. The CDR3 contains 15 residues. CDR3 nucleotides: TGTGCCAGCAGCCCCGACAGTTCTGGGGCCAACGTCCTGACTTTC. Translation: CASSPDSSGANVLTF.

The sample holds one count of this clone. The rearrangement joins TRBV30 to TRBJ1-4; D is ambiguous. With 5 bases removed from V and 5 bases from J, the gap between germline ends came to 9 bases. The CDR3 has 12 amino acids. Per the germline V gene, CDR1 is GTSNPN and CDR2 is SVGIG (reference sequence). The CDR3 region is CAWSRGNEKLFF. The CDR3 DNA is TGTGCCTGGTCCCGGGGAAATGAAAAACTGTTTTTT.

V is TRBV4-1 and J is TRBJ2-7, with TRBD1 matching 7 bases. This CDR3 spans 17 amino acids. The V and J ends lost 1 base and 1 base, in that order; junction bases with no gene match: 10. The germline V gene encodes CDR1 MGHRA and CDR2 YSYEKL. As DNA, the CDR3 is TGCGCCAGCAGCCAAGGGCTGGGGACAGTGAAATCCTACGAGCAGTACTTC. The encoded protein is CASSQGLGTVKSYEQYF.